The 11 T cell receptor beta chains given below trace back to one sample, sequenced in a study of T cell responses to AZD1222 COVID-19 vaccine. Using immunoSEQ multiplex PCR, the repertoire was profiled, and TCRdb retains in-frame clones only, with some absent. The repertoire includes about 120,000 clones, over 75% of them detected once, and just under 9.5% sits in the top ten. Material: peripheral blood, obtained on day 0 of AZD1222 vaccination. The receptor source for this set is an adult in good health.

This chain links TRBV6-6 with TRBJ1-1; tentatively, D is TRBD1 (5 bases). CDR3 size: 13 residues. Germline V lookup: CDR1 MNHNY, CDR2 SVGAGI (reference sequence). Trimming shortened V by 6 bases and J by 2 bases, and 10 bases separated the two germline ends. The DNA for the CDR3 is TGTGCCAGCAGACAGGACCACAACACTGAAGCTTTCTTT. Residues: CASRQDHNTEAFF.

The genes are TRBV3-1 (or the pseudogene TRBV3-2) and TRBJ2-5, with D possibly matching TRBD2 (6 bases). Deletions cut 4 bases from V and 4 bases from J, with 19 bases between. The CDR3 covers 16 residues. CDR1 and CDR2 from the germline V gene are LGHDT and YNNKEL (reference sequence). CDR3 nucleotide sequence: TGTGCCAGCAGCCCCAAGGACTATCCCCAGGGAGAGACCCAGTACTTC. It specifies CASSPKDYPQGETQYF.

The genes are TRBV5-1 and TRBJ2-3, with D maybe TRBD2 (5 bases). The germline gives CDR1 SGHRS, CDR2 YFSETQ. The CDR3 is made up of 16 amino acids. V was pared by 2 bases and J by 5 bases, with 18 bases between. This CDR3 is CASSFTPRAAGDTQYF. The CDR3 nucleotides read TGCGCCAGCAGCTTCACTCCTAGAGCCGCGGGAGATACGCAGTATTTT.

This rearrangement joins TRBV2 to TRBJ2-3, with no clear D. Germline values: CDR1 SNHLY, CDR2 FYNNEI. The CDR3 runs 15 residues. Trimming stripped 11 bases from V and 0 bases from J, with 18 bases between. CDR3 nucleotides: TGTGCCGGCTTACCGGTTATCCCTAGCACAGATACGCAGTATTTT. This codes for CAGLPVIPSTDTQYF.

The V and J genes are TRBV27 and TRBJ2-7; tentatively, D is TRBD2 (5 bases). CDR3 length: 13 amino acids. Germline V gene data show CDR1 as MNHEY and CDR2 as SMNVEV (reference sequence). Trimming left V 10 bases short and J 6 bases short, with 19 bases between. The CDR3 DNA follows: TGTGCCACCCAGTCGGAGGCCCTCCCCGAGCAGTACTTC. Translated, it gives CATQSEALPEQYF.

This clone appeared once. This rearrangement joins TRBV7-2 to TRBJ1-2, with a weak D call TRBD1 (6 bases). The CDR3 sequence is 13 residues long. V lost 2 bases, J lost 7 bases, and 11 bases lay in between. Germline V gene lookup returns CDR1 SGHTA and CDR2 FQGNSA. CDR3 sequence reads: CASSLNGGSGYTF. CDR3 DNA sequence: TGTGCCAGCAGCTTAAACGGGGGCAGTGGCTACACCTTC.

This chain connects TRBV19 to TRBJ2-1; maybe TRBD2 (7 bases). CDR1 is LNHDA, CDR2 SQIVND, per germline (reference sequence). CDR3 length: 13 amino acids. V dropped 5 bases and J dropped 8 bases, with 13 bases sitting between them. The CDR3 region has the DNA TGTGCCAGTAGTGGGGGGGGCCGAGATGAGCAGTTCTTC. This sequence encodes CASSGGGRDEQFF.

V usage is TRBV7-3 and J usage is TRBJ1-6; D not resolved. V was pared by 6 bases and J by 6 bases, with 9 bases between. The CDR3 contains 13 residues. CDR1 is SGHTA and CDR2 is FQGTGA in the germline V gene. The CDR3 sequence is CASRVGGNSPLHF. CDR3 in DNA: TGTGCCAGCAGGGTTGGTGGTAATTCACCCCTCCACTTT.

The genes are TRBV5-6 and TRBJ2-7; D possibly uses TRBD1 or TRBD2 (5 bases each). The V and J ends lost 7 bases and 3 bases respectively, with 14 bases between them. Per the germline V gene, CDR1 is SGHDT and CDR2 is YYEEEE. This CDR3 region has 13 residues. CDR3 in DNA: TGTGCCAGCGGCCGGGACGCGAACTACGAGCAGTACTTC. Translation: CASGRDANYEQYF.

The chain uses TRBV21-1 and TRBJ2-7; the table's D call of TRBD2 was not tested on the DNA. TRBV21-1 is a documented pseudogene. The CDR3 sequence is 15 residues long. Here the CDR3 reads CASSKDREWGYEQYF. In DNA form, the CDR3 reads TGTGCCAGCAGCAAAGATCGGGAGTGGGGCTACGAGCAGTACTTC.

The chain joins TRBV5-8 to TRBJ1-5; D gene uncertain. This CDR3 has 15 residues. The germline gives CDR1 SGHTS, CDR2 YDEGEE. Trimming left V 0 bases short and J 2 bases short, with 9 bases between. This CDR3 reads CASSLASWGNQPQHF. The CDR3 bases are TGTGCCAGCAGCTTGGCCAGTTGGGGCAATCAGCCCCAGCATTTT.